This TCR beta chain was identified during a study of cytomegalovirus exposure and HLA in healthy donors. Study conclusions and caveats: Analysis was performed later, and it showed HLA-associated TCR beta chains to be more clonally expanded than equally common others.

When sampled, the donors appeared nominally healthy, though they likely had unrecorded immune exposures. Concerning this clone: Its antigen is currently unknown.

PCR was performed using 60 Vbeta and 13 Jbeta primers. Using immunoSEQ multiplex PCR, the repertoire was profiled, and TCRdb retains in-frame clones only, with some absent. The sample shows around 120,000 clones, about 70% of them seen only once. The CDR3 has 14 amino acids. CDR1 is LGHNA and CDR2 is YNFKEQ in the germline V gene. J gave up 4 bases and V 6 bases, and 3 bases lay outside the gene matches. Sequences were obtained from PBMCs. This chain links TRBV4-2 with TRBJ1-2; 12 bases align to TRBD1. This TCR was sampled from a woman aged 40-49 years in good health and CMV-seronegative. The CDR3 sequence is CASRGQGASYGYTF. The CDR3 DNA reads as TGTGCCAGCAGGGGACAGGGGGCAAGCTATGGCTACACCTTC.